A single sample is the source of the 19 T cell receptor beta chains below, sequenced in a study of T cells in Graves' hyperthyroidism and ophthalmopathy. Amplification targeted TCR beta CDR3 regions from RNA transcripts. HTBI primers were the set used in a first-round RT-PCR of the TCR CDR3. A single record per CDR3 protein comes from TCRdb applying MiXCR to the multiplex PCR reads. Of 250,000 to 300,000 distinct CDR3 sequences in the sample, roughly 18% were seen once. The sequencing sample was made of blood. The source is a man in his fifties with Graves' ophthalmopathy.

This clonotype was picked up a small number of times. The J gene is TRBJ1-1, the V gene TRBV6-5, with TRBD1 matching 7 bases. This CDR3 has 15 residues. J was trimmed by 0 bases and V by 2 bases; bases with no gene match: 3. Per germline, CDR1 MNHEY and CDR2 SVGAGI. This chain's CDR3 is CASSYGQVMNTEAFF. Here the CDR3 DNA reads TGTGCCAGCAGTTACGGACAGGTCATGAACACTGAAGCTTTCTTT.

This clonotype has a handful of counts. This rearrangement joins TRBV7-9 to TRBJ2-3, with 10 positions matching TRBD2. Germline CDR1 reads SEHNR; CDR2 reads FQNEAQ (reference sequence). V was pared by 5 bases and J by 0 bases, with 11 bases of the junction left unmatched. The CDR3 extends over 18 amino acids. The CDR3 nucleotides are TGTGCCAGCAGCCCCCCGGTGGCTAGCGGGAGCAGCACAGATACGCAGTATTTT. Amino acids: CASSPPVASGSSTDTQYF.

The genes are TRBV18 and TRBJ2-4, with D unresolved. V was clipped by 2 bases and J by 1 base, with 12 bases between them. The CDR3 has 16 residues. Germline V gene sequence: CDR1 KGHSH, CDR2 LQKENI. The CDR3 DNA reads TGTGCCAGCTCACCATCCCCTCAGGCGGCCAAAAACATTCAGTACTTC. This encodes CASSPSPQAAKNIQYF.

This clonotype appeared a few times. This chain connects TRBV27 to TRBJ2-1; 10 bases match TRBD1. Germline-derived CDR1 and CDR2 are MNHEY and SMNVEV (reference sequence). Trimming removed 5 bases from V and 6 bases from J; junction bases left unmatched: 10. The CDR3 loop spans 16 amino acids. The CDR3 DNA is TGTGCCAGCAGTAAGGCCGGGACAGGGGAGGCCAATGAGCAGTTCTTC. Residues: CASSKAGTGEANEQFF.

This clonotype was observed at least ten times. V usage is TRBV5-1 and J usage is TRBJ2-7; 7 nucleotides agree with TRBD2. CDR1 is SGHRS and CDR2 is YFSETQ in the germline V gene. The trim removed 0 bases at V and 0 bases at J, leaving 12 bases unmatched. This CDR3 spans 18 amino acids. CDR3 DNA sequence: TGCGCCAGCAGCTTGGCCCCTAGGAGGCGGGGGAGCTCCTACGAGCAGTACTTC. Its translation is CASSLAPRRRGSSYEQYF. Based on the CDR3 plus reference TRBV5-1 and TRBJ2-7, the full variable domain is KAGVTQTPRYLIKTRGQQVTLSCSPISGHRSVSWYQQTPGQGLQFLFEYFSETQRNKGNFPGRFSGRQFSNSRSEMNVSTLELGDSALYLCASSLAPRRRGSSYEQYFGPGTRLTVT.

This clonotype has at least ten counts. This sequence joins TRBV12-3 or TRBV12-4 and TRBJ2-7; D remains unclear. Trimming removed 2 bases at V and 2 bases at J, with 4 bases between. CDR3 length: 12 amino acids. CDR3 DNA: TGTGCCAGCAGTTTACCAACCTACGAGCAGTACTTC. Translating gives CASSLPTYEQYF.

The chain links TRBV4-1 to TRBJ2-2, with TRBD1 matching 8 bases. Germline CDR1 reads MGHRA; CDR2 reads YSYEKL. The CDR3 covers 16 residues. V lost 2 bases to trimming and J lost 7 bases; unmatched junction nucleotides: 9. CDR3 nucleotides: TGCGCCAGCAGCCAAAGGGGACAGGAAAGGCACGGGGAGCTGTTTTTT. Amino acids: CASSQRGQERHGELFF.

In its sample, this clonotype was seen many times. This chain links TRBV9 with TRBJ2-1; tentatively, D is TRBD2 (6 bases). V lost 4 bases and J lost 6, with 17 bases in between. The germline V gene encodes CDR1 SGDLS and CDR2 YYNGEE. The CDR3 runs 15 residues. This chain's CDR3 is CASSPRGEGGNEQFF. The DNA of the CDR3 is TGTGCCAGCAGCCCGCGGGGAGAAGGCGGCAATGAGCAGTTCTTC.

The chain joins TRBV6-1 to TRBJ1-3; TRBD1 matches at 9 bases. The CDR3 totals 14 residues. V was pared by 3 bases and J by 3 bases, with 0 bases of the junction left unmatched. Looked up from germline, CDR1 is MNHNS and CDR2 is SASEGT. This CDR3 is CASSEGQGGNTIYF. CDR3 sequence (DNA): TGTGCCAGCAGTGAGGGACAGGGTGGAAACACCATATATTTT.

This clonotype was recorded a few times. V is TRBV20-1 and J is TRBJ1-2, with TRBD1 matching over 11 bases. The CDR3 has 14 residues. The germline CDR1 and CDR2 sequences are DFQATT and SNEGSKA (reference sequence). J was trimmed by 2 bases and V by 4 bases; bases with no gene match: 3. The CDR3 nucleotides read TGCAGTGCTATGGACAGGGGGCGGAACTATGGCTACACCTTC. It is translated as CSAMDRGRNYGYTF.

This clonotype was observed at least ten times. The chain employs TRBV7-2 and TRBJ2-5; 10 nucleotides agree with TRBD1. Germline CDR1 reads SGHTA; CDR2 reads FQGNSA. V dropped 5 bases and J dropped 1; count of bases not matched to a gene: 4. There are 15 residues in the CDR3. The CDR3 DNA is TGTGCCAGCAGCCCGGGGACAGGGGTCCAAGAGACCCAGTACTTC. Translation: CASSPGTGVQETQYF. The variable domain in full, with the rest retrieved from reference TRBV7-2 and TRBJ2-5, is GAGVSQSPSNKVTEKGKDVELRCDPISGHTALYWYRQSLGQGLEFLIYFQGNSAPDKSGLPSDRFSAERTGGSVSTLTIQRTQQEDSAVYLCASSPGTGVQETQYFGPGTRLLVL.

This clonotype was seen at least ten times. The chain couples TRBV13 to TRBJ2-1; D unresolved. Trimming pared 2 bases from V and 8 bases from J, leaving 13 bases between. Looked up from germline, CDR1 is PRHDT and CDR2 is FYEKMQ (reference sequence). CDR3 length: 14 amino acids. The chain's CDR3 is CASSLLPPNDEQFF. CDR3 nucleotide sequence: TGTGCCAGCAGCTTACTACCTCCTAACGATGAGCAGTTCTTC.

The chain carries TRBV4-1 and TRBJ2-5; 7 bases match TRBD1. This CDR3 spans 14 amino acids. Germline-derived CDR1 and CDR2 are MGHRA and YSYEKL. The J segment lost 6 bases and the V segment lost 0 bases, leaving 4 bases of the junction unmatched. DNA of the CDR3: TGCGCCAGCAGCCAAGATCCAGGGGGAAAGACCCAGTACTTC. It yields the protein CASSQDPGGKTQYF.

This clonotype was found many times. The rearrangement uses TRBV7-3 and TRBJ2-7; a weak D match, TRBD2 (6 bases). Per germline, CDR1 SGHTA and CDR2 FQGTGA. V lost 11 bases and J 5 bases, leaving 10 bases between the germline ends. The CDR3 covers 10 residues. Written as DNA, the CDR3 is TGTGCCCATGGGGAGGACGAGCAGTACTTC. Protein product: CAHGEDEQYF.

This clonotype was recorded many times. The chain combines TRBV5-1 with TRBJ2-7; D call uncertain. The V gene's germline CDR1 is SGHRS and CDR2 YFSETQ. Trimming took off 4 bases at V and 4 bases at J, with 12 bases between the two ends. The CDR3 loop spans 13 amino acids. The CDR3 nucleotides read TGCGCCAGCAGCGCAACTGGAGCGTACGAGCAGTACTTC. Translating it yields CASSATGAYEQYF.

Many counts were recorded for this clonotype. The chain has TRBV2 and TRBJ1-2, with a weak D call TRBD1 (6 bases). V lost 5 bases and J 0 bases, leaving 10 bases between the germline ends. Germline loops: CDR1 SNHLY, CDR2 FYNNEI. This CDR3 is built from 14 residues. CDR3 DNA sequence: TGTGCCAGCAGTCTACAGGGATCTAACTATGGCTACACCTTC. This encodes CASSLQGSNYGYTF.

The sample holds many counts of this clonotype. The J gene is TRBJ1-2, the V gene TRBV25-1, with no clear D. Germline CDR1 and CDR2: MGHDK and SYGVNS. This CDR3 spans 15 amino acids. V was trimmed by 2 bases and J by 3 bases, leaving 13 bases between them. Here the CDR3 DNA reads TGTGCCAGCAGTGAAACGTACGGTTCGGACTATGGCTACACCTTC. It is translated as CASSETYGSDYGYTF.

This clonotype was counted a few times. This chain links TRBV10-3 with TRBJ2-1; D is uncertain. Looked up from germline, CDR1 is ENHRY and CDR2 is SYGVKD. Trimming left V 3 bases short and J 2 bases short, with 14 bases between. CDR3 size: 16 residues. DNA for the CDR3: TGTGCCATCAGTGAATTTGGCAGAACCACCTACAATGAGCAGTTCTTC. Its protein is CAISEFGRTTYNEQFF.

DNA for the CDR3: TGTGCCAGCTCACCGGGACAGGGCCCCGGTCAGCCCCAGCATTTT. It is translated as CASSPGQGPGQPQHF. The V call is TRBV18, the J call TRBJ1-5, with 9 bases that match TRBD1. The junction had 6 bases not matched to a gene; V was cut back by 3 bases and J by 6 bases. This CDR3 spans 15 amino acids. Per germline, CDR1 KGHSH and CDR2 LQKENI. The full variable domain, in which reference TRBV18 and TRBJ1-5 provide the parts outside the CDR3, is NAGVMQNPRHLVRRRGQEARLRCSPMKGHSHVYWYRQLPEEGLKFMVYLQKENIIDESGMPKERFSAEFPKEGPSILRIQQVVRGDSAAYFCASSPGQGPGQPQHFGDGTRLSIL.